This T cell receptor (beta chain) was profiled in a study of CD8+CD57+ T cells in acquired aplastic anemia. Across the whole study: Sorted CD4+ and CD8+ cells gave an average of roughly 3.5 ug of DNA. Healthy donors had, on average, about 10.8 million reads for their CD4+ cells. General observations from the study: Overlap between patients and controls comprised roughly 28 CD8+ CDR3 sequences. With respect to CD8+ Simpson's diversity, patients and controls did not differ significantly.

The CDR3 runs 14 residues. Germline CDR1 KGHSY, CDR2 FQNENV. Genomic DNA provided the template from which TCR beta VDJ and CDR3 profiles were obtained. MiXCR, run by TCRdb on the reads, gives a single entry per CDR3 protein. The repertoire includes about 80,000 distinct CDR3 sequences, less than 60% of them detected once, and roughly 70% sits in the top ten. In its sample, this clonotype was seen a few times. Its antigen is still unknown. One end of the junction is discordant with germline, which a read error may explain. V is TRBV16 and J is TRBJ1-4; no clear D. The sequenced material came from sorted CD4+, CD8+, or CD8+CD57+ T cells (not recorded which) from PBMCs. The clonotype comes from a human donor in good health, serving as a control. Here the CDR3 DNA reads TGTGCCAGCAGCCAACTGGCGGGAACTGAAAGACTGTTTTTT. This translates into CASSQLAGTERLFF.